This T cell receptor beta chain was retrieved from a study of shared clonotypes between healthy human individuals. General study results and limits: Roughly 5% of naive CD4 clonotypes were common to a few donors.

Only in-frame clones appear in the TCRdb table, and some are missing; sequencing was by immunoSEQ multiplex PCR. Of under 200,000 clones in the sample, approximately 92% were seen once. Remarks on this clone: What it recognizes is unknown.

This clonotype was sampled from a woman aged 25 to 45 in good health. Sequencing input: naive CD4+ T cells sorted from blood. Subset noted: CD45RA+ positively selected.

CDR3 sequence: CASSPGPHWNEQFF. The CDR3 DNA is TGTGCCAGCAGTCCCGGCCCCCATTGGAATGAGCAGTTCTTC. V usage is TRBV6-4 and J usage is TRBJ2-1, with D unresolved. The CDR3 extends over 14 amino acids. CDR1 and CDR2 (germline): MRHNA, SNTAGT. The V gene lost 5 bases and the J gene lost 7 bases, with 15 bases spanning the gap.